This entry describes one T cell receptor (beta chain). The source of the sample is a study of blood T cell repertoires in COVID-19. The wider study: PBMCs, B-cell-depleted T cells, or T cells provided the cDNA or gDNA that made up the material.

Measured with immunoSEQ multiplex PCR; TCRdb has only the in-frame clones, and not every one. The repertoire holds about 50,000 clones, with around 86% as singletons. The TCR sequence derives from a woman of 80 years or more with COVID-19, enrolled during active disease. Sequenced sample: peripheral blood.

The CDR3 protein is CASPPVPGGGNSYEQYF. The DNA for the CDR3 is TGTGCCAGCCCTCCTGTTCCGGGAGGGGGAAACTCCTACGAGCAGTACTTC. This rearrangement joins TRBV27 to TRBJ2-7, with 8 positions matching TRBD2. V was clipped by 8 bases and J by 0 bases; unmatched bases: 15. Germline CDR1 is MNHEY and CDR2 is SMNVEV (reference sequence). The CDR3 is 17 amino acids.